This T cell receptor beta chain appears in the sequencing data of a study of blood T cell repertoires in COVID-19. Overall study context: Whether acute or convalescent, the COVID-19 samples came from the United States, Italy and Spain.

The assay was immunoSEQ multiplex PCR, and TCRdb's table has in-frame clones only and misses some. The table lists tens of thousands of clones, over 65% of them singletons. The count of this clone is one. V was shortened by 5 bases and J by 3 bases, with 11 bases between the two germline ends. Germline V gene data show CDR1 as SGHVS and CDR2 as FQNEAQ. The CDR3 extends over 13 amino acids. Sequencing input: peripheral blood. The chain recombines TRBV7-8 with TRBJ2-7, with D possibly being TRBD2 (6 bases). This sequence originates from a man between 65 and 85 years old with acute or convalescent COVID-19. The CDR3 DNA reads as TGTGCCAGCAGCCAAGTAGCGGACTACGAGCAGTACTTC. Residues: CASSQVADYEQYF. The full variable domain, with the rest looked up from reference TRBV7-8 and TRBJ2-7, is GAGVSQSPRYKVAKRGQDVALRCDPISGHVSLFWYQQALGQGPEFLTYFQNEAQLDKSGLPSDRFFAERPEGSVSTLKIQRTQQEDSAVYLCASSQVADYEQYFGPGTRLTVT.